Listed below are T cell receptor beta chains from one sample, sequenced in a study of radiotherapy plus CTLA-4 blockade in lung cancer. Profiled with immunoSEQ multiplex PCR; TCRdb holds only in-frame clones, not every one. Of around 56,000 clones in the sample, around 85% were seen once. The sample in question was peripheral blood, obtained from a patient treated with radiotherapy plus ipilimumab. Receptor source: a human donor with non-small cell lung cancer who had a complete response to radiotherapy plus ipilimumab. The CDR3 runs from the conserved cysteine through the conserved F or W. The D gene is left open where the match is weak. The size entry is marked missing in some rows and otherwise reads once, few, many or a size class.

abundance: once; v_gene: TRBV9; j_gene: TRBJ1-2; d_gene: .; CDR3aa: CASSVDYGGGYTF; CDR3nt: TGTGCCAGCAGCGTAGACTACGGGGGTGGCTACACCTTC
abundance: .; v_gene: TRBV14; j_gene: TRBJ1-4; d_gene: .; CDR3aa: CASSRSGGATNEKLFF; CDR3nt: TGTGCCAGCAGCCGGTCTGGGGGGGCAACTAATGAAAAACTGTTTTTT
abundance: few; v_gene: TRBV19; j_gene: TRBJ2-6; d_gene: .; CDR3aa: CASTLGSGANVLTF; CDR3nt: TGTGCCAGTACACTTGGCTCTGGGGCCAACGTCCTGACTTTC
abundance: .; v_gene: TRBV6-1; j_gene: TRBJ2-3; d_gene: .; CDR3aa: CASSERWAGTPDTQYF; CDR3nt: TGTGCCAGCAGTGAAAGATGGGCGGGAACCCCAGATACGCAGTATTTT
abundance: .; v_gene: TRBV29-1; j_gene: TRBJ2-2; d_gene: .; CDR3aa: CTGGGGRGGELFF; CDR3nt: TGCACCGGGGGAGGGGGGAGAGGCGGGGAGCTGTTTTTT
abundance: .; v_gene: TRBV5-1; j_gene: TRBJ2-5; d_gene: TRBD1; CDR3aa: CASSLGPGGETQYF; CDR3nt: TGCGCCAGCAGCTTGGGGCCAGGGGGCGAGACCCAGTACTTC
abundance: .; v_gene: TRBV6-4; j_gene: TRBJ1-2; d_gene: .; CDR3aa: CASSGLPTF; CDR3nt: TGTGCCAGCAGTGGGCTTCCCACCTTC
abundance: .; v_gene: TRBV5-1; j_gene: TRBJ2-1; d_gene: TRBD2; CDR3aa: CASSLVAGGSYNEQFF; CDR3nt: TGCGCCAGCAGCTTGGTGGCGGGAGGGTCCTACAATGAGCAGTTCTTC
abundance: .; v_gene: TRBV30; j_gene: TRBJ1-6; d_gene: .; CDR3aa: CAWSGAGVGSPLHF; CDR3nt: TGTGCCTGGAGTGGTGCAGGGGTAGGTTCACCCCTCCACTTT
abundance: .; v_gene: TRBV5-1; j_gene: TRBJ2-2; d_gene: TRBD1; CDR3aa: CASTRQGRTGELFF; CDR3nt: TGCGCCAGCACTCGACAGGGTAGGACCGGGGAGCTGTTTTTT
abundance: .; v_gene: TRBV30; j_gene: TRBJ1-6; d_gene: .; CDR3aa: CAWSVLRGSSTPLHF; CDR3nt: TGTGCCTGGAGTGTACTCCGGGGATCGTCGACACCCCTCCACTTT
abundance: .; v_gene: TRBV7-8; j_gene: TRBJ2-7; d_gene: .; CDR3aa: CASSLGGVFYEQYF; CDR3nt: TGTGCCAGCAGCTTAGGCGGGGTTTTCTACGAGCAGTACTTC
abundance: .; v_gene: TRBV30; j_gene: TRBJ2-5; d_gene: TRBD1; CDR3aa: CAWNPGGQGGETQYF; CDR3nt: TGTGCCTGGAACCCCGGGGGACAGGGGGGGGAGACCCAGTACTTC
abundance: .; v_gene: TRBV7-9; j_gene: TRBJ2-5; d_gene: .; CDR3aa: CASSLVGGQETQYF; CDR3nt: TGTGCCAGCAGCTTAGTCGGCGGCCAAGAGACCCAGTACTTC
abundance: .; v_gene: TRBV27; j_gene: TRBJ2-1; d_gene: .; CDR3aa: CASSRVGGSNEQFF; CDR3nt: TGTGCCAGCAGTAGGGTAGGGGGAAGCAATGAGCAGTTCTTC
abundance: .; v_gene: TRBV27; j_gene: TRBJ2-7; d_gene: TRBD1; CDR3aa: CASFKGGQGSHEQYF; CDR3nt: TGTGCCAGCTTCAAGGGGGGACAGGGGTCCCACGAGCAGTACTTC
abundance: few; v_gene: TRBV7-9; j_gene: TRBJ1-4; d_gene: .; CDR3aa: CASSLSGGLYEKLFF; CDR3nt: TGTGCCAGCAGCTTATCTGGCGGACTTTATGAAAAACTGTTTTTT
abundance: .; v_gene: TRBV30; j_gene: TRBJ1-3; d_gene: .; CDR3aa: CAWRRGNPGNTIYF; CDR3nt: TGTGCCTGGAGAAGGGGGAACCCTGGAAACACCATATATTTT
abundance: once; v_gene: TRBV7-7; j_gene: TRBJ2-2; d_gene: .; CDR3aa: CASSLAEGAGELFF; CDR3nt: TGTGCTAGCAGCTTAGCGGAAGGGGCCGGGGAGCTGTTTTTT
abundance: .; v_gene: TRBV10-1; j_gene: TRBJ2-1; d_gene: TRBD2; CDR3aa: CASSEVPSGKQGKDNEQFF; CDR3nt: TGCGCCAGCAGTGAGGTTCCTAGCGGGAAACAAGGGAAGGACAATGAGCAGTTCTTC
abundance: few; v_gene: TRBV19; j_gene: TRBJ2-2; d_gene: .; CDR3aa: CASSILRGRAAGELFF; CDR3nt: TGTGCCAGTAGTATTCTCAGGGGCCGGGCGGCCGGGGAGCTGTTTTTT
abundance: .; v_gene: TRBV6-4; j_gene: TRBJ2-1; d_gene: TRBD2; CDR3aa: CASSDAVAGVNEQFF; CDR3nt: TGTGCCAGCAGTGACGCGGTAGCGGGAGTTAATGAGCAGTTCTTC
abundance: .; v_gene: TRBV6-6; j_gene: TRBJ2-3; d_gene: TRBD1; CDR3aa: CASLGTGTDTQYF; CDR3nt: TGTGCCAGCCTCGGGACAGGCACAGATACGCAGTATTTT
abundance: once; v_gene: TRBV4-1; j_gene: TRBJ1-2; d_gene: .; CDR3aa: CASSQTGNYGYTF; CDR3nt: TGCGCCAGCAGCCAAACAGGGAACTATGGCTACACCTTC
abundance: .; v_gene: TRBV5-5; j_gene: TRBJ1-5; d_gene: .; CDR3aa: CASSLGPGGEGQPQHF; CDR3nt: TGTGCCAGCAGCTTGGGACCTGGGGGCGAGGGTCAGCCCCAGCATTTT
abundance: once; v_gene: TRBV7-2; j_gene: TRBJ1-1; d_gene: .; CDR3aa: CASSFPRNTEAFF; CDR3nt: TGTGCCAGCAGCTTTCCTAGGAACACTGAAGCTTTCTTT
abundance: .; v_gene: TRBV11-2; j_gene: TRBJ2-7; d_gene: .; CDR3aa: CASSRARASYEQYF; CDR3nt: TGTGCCAGCAGCAGAGCACGTGCTAGCTACGAGCAGTACTTC
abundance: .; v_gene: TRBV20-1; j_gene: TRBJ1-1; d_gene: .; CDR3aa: CSATPGREAFF; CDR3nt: TGCAGTGCTACCCCGGGACGGGAGGCTTTCTTT
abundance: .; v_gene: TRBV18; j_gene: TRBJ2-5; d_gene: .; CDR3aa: CASSPLVGRGGETQYF; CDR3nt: TGTGCCAGCTCACCCCTCGTGGGCAGGGGTGGTGAGACCCAGTACTTC
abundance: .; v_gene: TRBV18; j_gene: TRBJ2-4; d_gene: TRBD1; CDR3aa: CASSEQGAKNIQYF; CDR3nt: TGTGCCAGCTCTGAACAGGGGGCCAAAAACATTCAGTACTTC
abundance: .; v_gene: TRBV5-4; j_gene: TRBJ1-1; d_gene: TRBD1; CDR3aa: CAGGEGDRGREAEAFF; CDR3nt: TGTGCCGGCGGGGAGGGGGACAGGGGGCGGGAGGCTGAAGCTTTCTTT
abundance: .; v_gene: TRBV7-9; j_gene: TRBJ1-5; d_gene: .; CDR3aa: CASSSWDTNNQPQHF; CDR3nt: TGTGCCAGCAGCTCTTGGGACACCAACAATCAGCCCCAGCATTTT
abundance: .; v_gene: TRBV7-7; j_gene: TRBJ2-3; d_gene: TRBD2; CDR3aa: CASSLAGGVTDTQYF; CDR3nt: TGTGCTAGCAGCTTAGCCGGGGGGGTAACAGATACGCAGTATTTT
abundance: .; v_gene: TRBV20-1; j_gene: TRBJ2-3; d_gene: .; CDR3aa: CSVHSTDTQYF; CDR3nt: TGCAGTGTACACAGCACAGATACGCAGTATTTT
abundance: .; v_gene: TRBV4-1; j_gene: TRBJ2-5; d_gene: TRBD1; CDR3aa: CASSQGFRTGMVRETQYF; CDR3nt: TGCGCCAGCAGCCAAGGCTTCCGGACAGGGATGGTTCGGGAGACCCAGTACTTC
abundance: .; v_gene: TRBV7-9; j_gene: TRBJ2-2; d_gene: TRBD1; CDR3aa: CASSIRTGFDTGELFF; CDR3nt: TGTGCCAGCAGCATAAGGACAGGGTTTGACACCGGGGAGCTGTTTTTT
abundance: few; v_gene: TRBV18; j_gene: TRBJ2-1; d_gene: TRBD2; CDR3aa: CASSPRAGGDSFNEQFF; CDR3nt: TGTGCCAGCTCACCACGAGCGGGAGGGGATAGTTTCAATGAGCAGTTCTTC
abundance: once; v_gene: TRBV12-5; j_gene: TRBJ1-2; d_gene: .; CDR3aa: CASGSDSYGYTF; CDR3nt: TGTGCTAGTGGTTCAGACAGCTATGGCTACACCTTC
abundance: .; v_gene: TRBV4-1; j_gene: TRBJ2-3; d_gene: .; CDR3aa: CASSPVRMRGQTQYF; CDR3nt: TGCGCCAGCAGCCCGGTCCGGATGCGGGGGCAAACGCAGTATTTT
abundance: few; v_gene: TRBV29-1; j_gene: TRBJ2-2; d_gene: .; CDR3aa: CSVRINWTPAGELFF; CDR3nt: TGCAGCGTTCGCATTAACTGGACACCGGCCGGGGAGCTGTTTTTT
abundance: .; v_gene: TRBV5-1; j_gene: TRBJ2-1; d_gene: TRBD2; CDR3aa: CASRSPSGRSYNEQFF; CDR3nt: TGCGCCAGCAGATCCCCTAGCGGGAGATCCTACAATGAGCAGTTCTTC